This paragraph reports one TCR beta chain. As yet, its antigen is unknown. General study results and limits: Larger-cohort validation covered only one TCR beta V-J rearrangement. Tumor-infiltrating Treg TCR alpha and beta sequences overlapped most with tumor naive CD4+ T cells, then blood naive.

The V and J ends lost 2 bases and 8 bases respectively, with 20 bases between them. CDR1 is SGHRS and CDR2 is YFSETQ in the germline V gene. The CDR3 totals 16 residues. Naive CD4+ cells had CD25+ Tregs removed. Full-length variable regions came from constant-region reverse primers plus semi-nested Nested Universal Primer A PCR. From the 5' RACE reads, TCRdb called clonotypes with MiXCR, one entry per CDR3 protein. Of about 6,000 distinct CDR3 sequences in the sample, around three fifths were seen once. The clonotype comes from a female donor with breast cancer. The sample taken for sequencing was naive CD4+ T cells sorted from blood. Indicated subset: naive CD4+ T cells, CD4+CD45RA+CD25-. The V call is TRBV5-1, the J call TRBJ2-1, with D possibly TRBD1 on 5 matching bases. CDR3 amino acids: CASSLNRLIGQDEQFF. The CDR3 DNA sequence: TGCGCCAGCAGCTTAAACAGGTTAATTGGTCAAGATGAGCAGTTCTTC.